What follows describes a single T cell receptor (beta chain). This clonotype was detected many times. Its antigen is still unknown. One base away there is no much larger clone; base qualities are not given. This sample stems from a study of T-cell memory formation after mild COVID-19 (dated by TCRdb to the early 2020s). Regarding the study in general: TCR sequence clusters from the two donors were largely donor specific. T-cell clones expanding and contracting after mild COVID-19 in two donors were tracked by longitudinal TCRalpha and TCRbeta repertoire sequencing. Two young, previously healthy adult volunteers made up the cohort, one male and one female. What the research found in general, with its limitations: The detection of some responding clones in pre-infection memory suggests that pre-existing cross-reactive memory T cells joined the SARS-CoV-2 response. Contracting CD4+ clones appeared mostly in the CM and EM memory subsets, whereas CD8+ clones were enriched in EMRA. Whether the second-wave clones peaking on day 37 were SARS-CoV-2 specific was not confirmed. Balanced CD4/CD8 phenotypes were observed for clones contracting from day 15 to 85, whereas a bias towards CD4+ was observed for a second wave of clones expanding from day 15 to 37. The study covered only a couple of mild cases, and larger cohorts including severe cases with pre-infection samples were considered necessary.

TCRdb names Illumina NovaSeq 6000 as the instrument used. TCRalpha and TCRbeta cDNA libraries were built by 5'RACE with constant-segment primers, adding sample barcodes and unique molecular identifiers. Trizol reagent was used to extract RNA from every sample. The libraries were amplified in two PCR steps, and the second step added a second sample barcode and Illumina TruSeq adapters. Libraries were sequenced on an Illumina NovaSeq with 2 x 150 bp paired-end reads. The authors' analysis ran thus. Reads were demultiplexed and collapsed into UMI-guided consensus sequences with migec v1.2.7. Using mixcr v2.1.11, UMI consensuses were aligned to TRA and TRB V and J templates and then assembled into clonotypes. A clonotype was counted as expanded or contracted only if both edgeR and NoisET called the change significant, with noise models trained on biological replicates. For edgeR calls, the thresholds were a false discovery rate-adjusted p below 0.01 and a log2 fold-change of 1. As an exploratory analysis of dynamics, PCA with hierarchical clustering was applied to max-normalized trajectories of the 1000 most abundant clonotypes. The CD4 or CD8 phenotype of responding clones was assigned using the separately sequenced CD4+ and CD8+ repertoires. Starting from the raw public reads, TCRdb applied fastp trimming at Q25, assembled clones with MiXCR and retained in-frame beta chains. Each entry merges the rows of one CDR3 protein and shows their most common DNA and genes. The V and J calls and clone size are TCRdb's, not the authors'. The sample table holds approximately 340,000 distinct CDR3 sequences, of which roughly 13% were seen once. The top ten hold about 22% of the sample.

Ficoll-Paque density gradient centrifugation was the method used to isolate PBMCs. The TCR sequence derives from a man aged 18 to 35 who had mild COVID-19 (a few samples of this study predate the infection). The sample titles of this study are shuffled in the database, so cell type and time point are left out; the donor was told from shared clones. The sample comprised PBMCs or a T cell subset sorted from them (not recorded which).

The CDR3 protein: CASSFTSGEEQYF. The base sequence is TGTGCCAGCAGCTTCACTAGCGGGGAAGAGCAGTACTTC. The V and J segments used are TRBV6-5 and TRBJ2-7; TRBD2 aligns with 10 central bases. Trimming takes 6 bases off V and 7 bases off J; junction bases not matched to a gene: 6. Inclusive of the bounding cysteine and phenylalanine, the CDR3 is 13 residues long. Only CDR3 DNA remains: 39 bases, in frame from the first base. CDR1 and CDR2 are drawn from the germline V gene: MNHEY, SVGAGI.